This TCR beta chain was recorded in a study of blood T cell repertoires in COVID-19. Whole-study context: The United States, Italy and Spain provided the acute and convalescent COVID-19 samples.

Deletions cut 10 bases from V and 1 base from J, with 16 bases between. Germline CDR1 reads MNHEY; CDR2 reads SMNVEV (reference sequence). The CDR3 spans 14 residues. Patients in Seattle were enrolled during active infection, then followed longitudinally. As originally analysed: Amplification of reference gene primers was used by the study to estimate nucleated cell counts. Measured with immunoSEQ multiplex PCR; TCRdb has only the in-frame clones, and not every one. The V and J calls and clone size were taken over from that table, and D and trimming were inferred from the DNA. The sample shows roughly 380,000 clones, roughly 90% of them seen only once.

This chain uses TRBV27 with TRBJ1-1, with a tentative D call TRBD1 (5 bases). Sequencing used peripheral blood. The source of this sequence is a middle-aged woman with COVID-19, enrolled during active disease. The CDR3 is CATKRSQGNTEAFF. The CDR3 DNA follows: TGTGCCACCAAGAGGAGTCAGGGGAACACTGAAGCTTTCTTT.